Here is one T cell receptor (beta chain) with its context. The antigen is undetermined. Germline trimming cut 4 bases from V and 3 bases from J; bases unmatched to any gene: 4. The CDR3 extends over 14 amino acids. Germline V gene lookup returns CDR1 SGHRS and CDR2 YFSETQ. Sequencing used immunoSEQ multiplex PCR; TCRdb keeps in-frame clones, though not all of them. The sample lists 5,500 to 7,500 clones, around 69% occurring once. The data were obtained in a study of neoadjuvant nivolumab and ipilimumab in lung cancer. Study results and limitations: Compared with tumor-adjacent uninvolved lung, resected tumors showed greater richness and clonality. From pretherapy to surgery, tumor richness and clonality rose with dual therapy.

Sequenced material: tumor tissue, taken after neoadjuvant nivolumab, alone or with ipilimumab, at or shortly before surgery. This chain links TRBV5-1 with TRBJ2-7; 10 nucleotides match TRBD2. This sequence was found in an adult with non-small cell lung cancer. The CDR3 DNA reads TGCGCCAGCAGCGCCGGGACTAGCGACTACGAGCAGTACTTC. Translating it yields CASSAGTSDYEQYF.